This T cell receptor beta chain was found in a study of CD8+ T cells in alopecia areata. This clone was observed a few times. The CDR3 runs 11 residues. The V end lost 7 bases, the J end lost 8 bases, and 14 bases lay between the germline ends. Germline CDR1 reads SQVTM; CDR2 reads ANQGSEA. Reverse transcribed after extraction, RNA yielded cDNA as the sequencing template. The table came from immunoSEQ multiplex PCR; TCRdb's copy has only in-frame clones and leaves some out. The table includes 70,000 or so clones, about 30% detected once. Treatment reported: oral pan-JAK inhibitor, 5-10 mg twice daily. This TCR derives from a human donor with alopecia areata. This specimen consisted of CD8+ T cells sorted from blood, obtained at week 4, from a patient treated with tofacitinib. The chain links TRBV29-1 to TRBJ1-2; D gene ambiguous. The CDR3 here is CSAPSDGGYTF. CDR3 DNA: TGCAGCGCCCCATCTGACGGGGGCTACACCTTC.